The 25 T cell receptor beta chains reported below all come from one sample, sequenced in a study of T cell responses to AZD1222 COVID-19 vaccine. Sequencing was performed with immunoSEQ multiplex PCR; in TCRdb, only in-frame clones are kept and a portion is missing. Of 130,000 or so clones listed, approximately 85% were seen once; the top ten hold roughly 5.2%. The sample in question was peripheral blood, obtained 28 days after the second AZD1222 dose. The source of these receptors is an adult who received the AZD1222 COVID-19 vaccine.

V usage is TRBV3-1 (or the pseudogene TRBV3-2) and J usage is TRBJ1-1; possible D gene TRBD1, 6 bases. CDR3 length: 13 residues. V shed 4 bases and J shed 6 bases, with 12 bases lying between them. Germline CDR1 LGHDT, CDR2 YNNKEL (reference sequence). The CDR3 loop reads CASSLQGLSEAFF. Here the CDR3 DNA reads TGTGCCAGCAGCCTACAGGGATTGTCTGAAGCTTTCTTT.

The chain is built from TRBV11-3 and TRBJ1-2, with TRBD1 matching 8 bases. This CDR3 is 14 amino acids long. V lost 4 bases and J lost 8; bases outside the gene matches: 9. CDR1 is SGHNT, CDR2 YENEEA, per germline. Written as DNA, the CDR3 is TGTGCCAGCAGCTCTACACCAGGGGGCGAAGGCTACACCTTC. Its protein is CASSSTPGGEGYTF.

V and J are TRBV19 and TRBJ1-2, with 8 bases identical to TRBD1. Germline V gives CDR1 LNHDA, CDR2 SQIVND (reference sequence). The CDR3 is 14 amino acids. Losses at the gene ends were 1 base for V and 4 bases for J; bases not matched to a gene: 2. Here the CDR3 DNA reads TGTGCCAGTAGTATAGGAGGACAGGGCTATGGCTACACCTTC. Translated: CASSIGGQGYGYTF.

There are a few counts of this clone. The chain joins TRBV7-2 to TRBJ1-1; D is uncertain. The V end lost 5 bases, the J end lost 6 bases, and 7 bases lay between the germline ends. Germline V gene sequence: CDR1 SGHTA, CDR2 FQGNSA. This CDR3 has 11 amino acids. This CDR3 is CASSVRAEAFF. CDR3 DNA sequence: TGTGCCAGCAGCGTTAGGGCTGAAGCTTTCTTT.

The rearrangement joins TRBV20-1 to TRBJ2-3, with D possibly matching TRBD2 (5 bases). Germline V gene lookup returns CDR1 DFQATT and CDR2 SNEGSKA (reference sequence). This CDR3 is built from 13 residues. V shed 3 bases and J shed 1 base, with 8 bases lying between them. The CDR3 region has the DNA TGCAGTGCTAGTGTGGAGGGCACAGATACGCAGTATTTT. Its translation: CSASVEGTDTQYF.

The CDR3, as DNA: TGTGCCAGCAGTGAACTAGGGACCATGAACACTGAAGCTTTCTTT. It is translated as CASSELGTMNTEAFF. This chain links TRBV2 with TRBJ1-1, with a possible D match to TRBD1 (5 bases). The V gene's germline CDR1 is SNHLY and CDR2 FYNNEI. The CDR3 sequence is 15 residues long. The V gene lost 2 bases and the J gene lost 0 bases, with 10 bases spanning the gap.

The rearrangement joins TRBV11-3 to TRBJ2-5; 10 bases fit TRBD2. Germline V gene data show CDR1 as SGHNT and CDR2 as YENEEA. V lost 7 bases and J lost 2; bases outside the gene matches: 7. The CDR3 sequence is 15 residues long. CDR3 nucleotide sequence: TGTGCCAGCATCCAGAGCGGGGGGGCTCAAGAGACCCAGTACTTC. This encodes CASIQSGGAQETQYF.

The chain has TRBV7-9 and TRBJ1-2; D is possibly TRBD1 (6 bases). V lost 5 bases and J 4 bases, leaving 17 bases between the germline ends. This CDR3 is built from 15 residues. The V gene's germline CDR1 is SEHNR and CDR2 FQNEAQ (reference sequence). CDR3 in amino acids: CASSTSGGASYGYTF. DNA of the CDR3: TGTGCCAGCAGCACCTCGGGGGGCGCCTCCTATGGCTACACCTTC.

V usage is TRBV5-1 and J usage is TRBJ2-7; TRBD1 agrees at 9 bases. CDR3 length: 19 amino acids. CDR1 and CDR2 (germline): SGHRS, YFSETQ. V was clipped by 4 bases and J by 4 bases; unmatched bases: 21. CDR3 residues: CASSPIPGQGPLSAYEQYF. In nucleotides, the CDR3 is TGCGCCAGCAGCCCAATCCCGGGACAGGGTCCTCTCTCAGCTTACGAGCAGTACTTC. The variable domain in full, with the rest retrieved from reference TRBV5-1 and TRBJ2-7, is KAGVTQTPRYLIKTRGQQVTLSCSPISGHRSVSWYQQTPGQGLQFLFEYFSETQRNKGNFPGRFSGRQFSNSRSEMNVSTLELGDSALYLCASSPIPGQGPLSAYEQYFGPGTRLTVT.

V and J are TRBV13 and TRBJ1-1; unclear D gene. Germline CDR1 PRHDT, CDR2 FYEKMQ (reference sequence). The CDR3 totals 13 residues. Trimming removed 4 bases at V and 6 bases at J, with 12 bases between. CDR3 residues: CASSYGRSPEAFF. CDR3 in DNA: TGTGCCAGCAGCTATGGGAGGTCACCTGAAGCTTTCTTT.

The chain recombines TRBV2 with TRBJ1-5, with D unresolved. V dropped 3 bases and J dropped 0 bases, with 9 bases sitting between them. There are 15 residues in the CDR3. Looked up from germline, CDR1 is SNHLY and CDR2 is FYNNEI. In DNA form, the CDR3 reads TGTGCCAGCAGTGAGGGAGGTTATAGCAATCAGCCCCAGCATTTT. The encoded protein is CASSEGGYSNQPQHF.

CDR3 region: CASSPLEGPGVGAFF. CDR3 coding DNA: TGTGCCAGCTCACCTCTCGAGGGTCCCGGGGTCGGAGCTTTCTTT. The chain carries TRBV18 and TRBJ1-1; D not resolved. Trimming pared 3 bases from V and 10 bases from J, leaving 21 bases between. Germline loops: CDR1 KGHSH, CDR2 LQKENI. This CDR3 region has 15 residues. Supplemented by reference TRBV18 and TRBJ1-1, the full variable domain reads NAGVMQNPRHLVRRRGQEARLRCSPMKGHSHVYWYRQLPEEGLKFMVYLQKENIIDESGMPKERFSAEFPKEGPSILRIQQVVRGDSAAYFCASSPLEGPGVGAFFGQGTRLTVV.

This clone was recorded only once. The chain is built from TRBV4-2 and TRBJ2-2; 9 positions agree with TRBD1. The germline V gene encodes CDR1 LGHNA and CDR2 YNFKEQ. The junction had 8 bases not matched to a gene; V was cut back by 3 bases and J by 6 bases. The CDR3 covers 16 residues. The CDR3 nucleotides read TGTGCCAGCAGCCACGACAGGGGGGGGGTGTCCGGGGAGCTGTTTTTT. Encoded protein: CASSHDRGGVSGELFF.

This clone was picked up one time. The germline gene is not matched at one end of the junction; a read error may be the cause. The J gene is TRBJ1-3, the V gene TRBV7-7, with D unresolved. CDR1 and CDR2 (germline): SSHAT, FNYEAQ (reference sequence). The CDR3 has 16 amino acids. The CDR3 DNA sequence: TGTGCTAGCAGCTTAGGGTTAGGCAGTGCTGGAAACACCATATATTTT. Translation: CASSLGLGSAGNTIYF.

The chain is built from TRBV7-2 and TRBJ2-3; the D gene could be TRBD1 or TRBD2 (5 bases each). Germline V gene data show CDR1 as SGHTA and CDR2 as FQGNSA. V was shortened by 3 bases and J by 4 bases, with 8 bases between the two germline ends. The CDR3 runs 13 residues. CDR3 sequence reads: CASSLWGSDTQYF. CDR3 bases: TGTGCCAGCAGCTTGTGGGGGTCAGATACGCAGTATTTT.

The rearrangement links TRBV6-5 to TRBJ1-1; D may be TRBD1 (5 bases). There are 15 residues in the CDR3. Germline V gene sequence: CDR1 MNHEY, CDR2 SVGAGI. V was clipped by 6 bases and J by 2 bases, with 16 bases between them. The CDR3 DNA follows: TGTGCCAGCAGAACCGGGACCCGGTCCAACACTGAAGCTTTCTTT. It translates to CASRTGTRSNTEAFF.

This clone appeared a single time. An end of the junction does not agree with germline; a read error may underlie this. This chain connects TRBV10-2 to TRBJ2-5; maybe TRBD2 (6 bases). The CDR3 has 14 amino acids. Germline lookup yields CDR1 WSHSY and CDR2 SAAADI. The CDR3 loop reads CTSSATGTEETQYF. CDR3 nucleotides: TGCACCAGCAGTGCTACCGGGACTGAAGAGACCCAGTACTTC.

This clone appeared once. This chain's CDR3 is CASSPGLAGIKDEQYF. The CDR3, as DNA: TGTGCCAGCTCACCTGGACTAGCGGGCATCAAGGACGAGCAGTACTTC. The rearrangement joins TRBV18 to TRBJ2-7; the match to TRBD2 covers 11 bases. Germline V gene sequence: CDR1 KGHSH, CDR2 LQKENI. Unmatched junction bases numbered 9, after V lost 3 bases and J lost 5 bases. This CDR3 is built from 16 residues.

This sequence joins TRBV10-3 and TRBJ2-5; 14 nucleotides line up with TRBD2. The CDR3 consists of 16 residues. The trim removed 6 bases at V and 3 bases at J, leaving 6 bases unmatched. In germline, CDR1 is ENHRY, CDR2 SYGVKD. The CDR3 reads CAIRPRLAGGEETQYF. CDR3 nucleotides: TGTGCCATCAGGCCGAGACTAGCGGGAGGGGAAGAGACCCAGTACTTC.

This clone was picked up one time. This chain joins TRBV6-1 and TRBJ1-5; no reliable D call. CDR3 length: 13 amino acids. V was pared by 1 base and J by 7 bases, with 8 bases between. Germline CDR1 reads MNHNS; CDR2 reads SASEGT. In DNA, the CDR3 is TGTGCCAGCAGTGAAGTTCTTAGGCAGCCCCAGCATTTT. Encoded protein: CASSEVLRQPQHF.

The V and J genes are TRBV5-1 and TRBJ1-2; D uncertain. The length of the CDR3 is 13 residues. Germline CDR1 is SGHRS and CDR2 is YFSETQ. The V end was cut by 0 bases, the J end by 6 bases, with 9 bases between. The CDR3 sequence: CASSLGGFNGYTF. In nucleotides, the CDR3 is TGCGCCAGCAGCTTGGGCGGATTTAATGGCTACACCTTC.

This clone showed up just a few times. V and J are TRBV28 and TRBJ2-4; 8 nucleotides align to TRBD2. V dropped 5 bases and J dropped 8; count of bases not matched to a gene: 5. The CDR3 is made up of 13 amino acids. Germline lookup yields CDR1 MDHEN and CDR2 SYDVKM. This CDR3 is CASSGRGADIQYF. The CDR3 region has the DNA TGTGCCAGCAGTGGGCGGGGGGCGGACATTCAGTACTTC.

The V call is TRBV12-3 or TRBV12-4, the J call TRBJ1-4, with TRBD1 matching over 7 bases. Trimming at V came to 6 bases and at J to 8 bases, leaving 6 bases not matched to a gene. The CDR3 is 13 amino acids. The CDR3 reads CASSQTGREKLFF. Here the CDR3 DNA reads TGTGCCAGCAGCCAGACAGGGAGAGAAAAACTGTTTTTT.

The chain joins TRBV5-6 to TRBJ1-4; 7 positions agree with TRBD1. The CDR3 is 15 amino acids. V lost 0 bases to trimming and J lost 5 bases; unmatched junction nucleotides: 4. The germline V gene encodes CDR1 SGHDT and CDR2 YYEEEE. The CDR3 sequence: CASSLGQGRNEKLFF. The CDR3 DNA follows: TGTGCCAGCAGCTTGGGACAGGGCCGAAATGAAAAACTGTTTTTT.

The gene calls are TRBV24-1 and TRBJ2-3; possibly TRBD1 or TRBD2 for D (5 bases each). CDR1 and CDR2 (germline): KGHDR, SFDVKD. Trimming removed 0 bases at V and 1 base at J, with 13 bases between. The CDR3 has 17 amino acids. The CDR3 spells CATSDLHEGRGTDTQYF. For the CDR3, the DNA is TGTGCCACCAGTGATTTGCATGAGGGACGGGGCACAGATACGCAGTATTTT.